Below are 28 T cell receptor beta chains sequenced from a single sample in a study of molecular identifiers for immune sequencing clone quantification. Each CDR3 protein gets one entry after TCRdb re-called the PCR reads with MiXCR. The table lists about 86,000 distinct CDR3 sequences, roughly 25% of them singletons, with roughly 0.8% in the top ten. The sequencing input was naive CD8+ T cells from blood, with Jurkat cell RNA spiked in. Regarding subset: FACS-sorted CD8+CD4-CCR7+CD45RA+ naive T cells. The receptors originated from a human donor in good health. Some libraries in this study had Jurkat cell RNA spiked in.

With regard to this clonotype: Being one base from a much bigger clone, this may be a read error. The conserved closing phenylalanine or tryptophan is absent in this CDR3, likely reflecting a read error. J is TRBJ1-1 and V is TRBV9, with 8 bases fitting TRBD1. J gave up 0 bases and V 5 bases, and 15 bases lay outside the gene matches. CDR3 length: 18 amino acids. Germline CDR1 reads SGDLS; CDR2 reads YYNGEE. In DNA, the CDR3 is TGTGCCAGCAGTGGACAGGGTAACTTCCCCAATCTGAACACTGAAGCTTTCCTT. It codes for CASSGQGNFPNLNTEAFL.

The chain links TRBV12-3 or TRBV12-4 to TRBJ2-3; D is possibly TRBD1 (5 bases). This CDR3 is 16 amino acids long. V was clipped by 5 bases and J by 1 base, with 16 bases between them. CDR3: CASSPLREEGTDTQYF. The CDR3 nucleotides are TGTGCCAGCAGTCCACTCAGGGAAGAGGGCACAGATACGCAGTATTTT.

Comment on this clonotype: The conserved final phenylalanine or tryptophan is absent from the CDR3, which likely points to a read error. The chain has TRBV28 and TRBJ2-7; the D is unclear. CDR3 length equals 16 residues. Germline CDR1 is MDHEN and CDR2 is SYDVKM. Trimming took 8 bases from V and 3 from J, leaving 23 bases between them. The DNA for the CDR3 is TGTGCCAGCCGGAGTTTTGGCAGTCCGCCGCACTACGAGCAGTACTAC. Its protein product is CASRSFGSPPHYEQYY.

In this sample, this clonotype turned up a few times. This chain links TRBV30 with TRBJ2-1; TRBD2 might be the D (6 bases). Germline assignment: CDR1 GTSNPN and CDR2 SVGIG (reference sequence). V was cut by 0 bases and J by 4 bases, with 13 bases left in between. CDR3 size: 15 residues. In DNA form, the CDR3 reads TGTGCCTGGAGTGTACTTGCGGGGAGATACAATGAGCAGTTCTTC. Residues: CAWSVLAGRYNEQFF.

This clonotype was seen more than once but under ten times. The rearrangement uses TRBV28 and TRBJ2-7; 7 bases agree with TRBD1. Germline V lookup: CDR1 MDHEN, CDR2 SYDVKM. V was pared by 1 base and J by 0 bases, with 6 bases of the junction left unmatched. This CDR3 region has 16 residues. DNA for the CDR3: TGTGCCAGCAGTTTATCTCGGCAGGGGGTCTCCTACGAGCAGTACTTC. Its protein product is CASSLSRQGVSYEQYF.

Note on this clonotype: The CDR3 ends on some other residue instead of the conserved phenylalanine or tryptophan, so this is likely a read error. The chain recombines TRBV3-1 with TRBJ2-3; D call uncertain. V lost 4 bases and J 2 bases, leaving 7 bases between the germline ends. CDR3 length: 13 amino acids. CDR1 and CDR2 from the germline V gene are LGHDT and YNNKEL (reference sequence). CDR3 region: CASSPGNTDTQYS. CDR3 sequence (DNA): TGTGCCAGCAGCCCTGGAAACACAGATACGCAGTATTCT.

The J gene is TRBJ1-6, the V gene TRBV28; D not certain. Germline V gene data show CDR1 as MDHEN and CDR2 as SYDVKM. This CDR3 is built from 14 residues. The V and J ends lost 9 bases and 4 bases respectively, with 13 bases between them. In DNA form, the CDR3 reads TGTGCCAGTACCTGGCGGGTTTATAATTCACCCCTCCACTTT. It yields the protein CASTWRVYNSPLHF.

This clonotype has a handful of counts. The chain has TRBV20-1 and TRBJ1-5; 8 bases fit TRBD1. J gave up 2 bases and V 6 bases, and 6 bases lay outside the gene matches. Germline V gene data show CDR1 as DFQATT and CDR2 as SNEGSKA (reference sequence). The CDR3 runs 14 residues. Here the CDR3 DNA reads TGCAGTGCCCCATCGACAGGGGGCAATCAGCCCCAGCATTTT. This encodes CSAPSTGGNQPQHF.

This rearrangement joins TRBV6-5 to TRBJ2-1; D ambiguous. The CDR3 contains 15 residues. Germline V lookup: CDR1 MNHEY, CDR2 SVGAGI. V was pared by 2 bases and J by 0 bases, with 8 bases between. CDR3 DNA: TGTGCCAGCAGTTACCAACAGAGCTCCTACAATGAGCAGTTCTTC. This gives the protein CASSYQQSSYNEQFF.

A few counts support this clonotype. V is TRBV27 and J is TRBJ2-1; D may be TRBD1 (6 bases). The ends were cut back, 2 bases at V and 5 bases at J, with 13 bases in the middle. The CDR3 has 15 residues. Germline CDR1 MNHEY, CDR2 SMNVEV (reference sequence). CDR3 nucleotide sequence: TGTGCCAGCAGTTTAGTGGGGGCTGTCAACAATGAGCAGTTCTTC. Translation gives CASSLVGAVNNEQFF.

The chain has TRBV6-2 or TRBV6-3 and TRBJ1-6; D is unclear. V shed 0 bases and J shed 5 bases, with 8 bases lying between them. This CDR3 is 15 amino acids long. Germline lookup yields CDR1 MNHEY and CDR2 SVGEGT. In nucleotides, the CDR3 is TGTGCCAGCAGTTACTCGCGGGATGATAATTCACCCCTCCACTTT. It codes for CASSYSRDDNSPLHF.

Many counts were recorded for this clonotype. The V and J genes are TRBV4-3 and TRBJ2-7; D gene unclear. With 0 bases removed from V and 3 bases from J, the gap between germline ends came to 21 bases. The CDR3 runs to 18 residues. Germline assignment: CDR1 LGHNA and CDR2 YSLEER. CDR3 bases: TGCGCCAGCAGCCAAGATCTCCAAGCGCCCGGCCTCATCTACGAGCAGTACTTC. Protein: CASSQDLQAPGLIYEQYF.

In regard to this clonotype: A single base separates this from a much larger clone, so it may be a read error. The chain is built from TRBV30 and TRBJ2-3; D is ambiguous. CDR1 GTSNPN and CDR2 SVGIG come from the germline V gene (reference sequence). The CDR3 contains 12 residues. With 2 bases removed from V and 6 bases from J, the gap between germline ends came to 9 bases. The CDR3 DNA sequence: TGTGCCTGGAGTCCAAGTCAGGATACGCAGTATTTT. Translated: CAWSPSQDTQYF.

The table lists this clonotype with many counts. The CDR3 loop is CASSQYQGAGDTQYF. The CDR3 DNA is TGTGCCAGCAGCCAATACCAGGGGGCAGGAGATACGCAGTATTTT. This sequence joins TRBV14 and TRBJ2-3, with 8 positions matching TRBD1. The CDR3 sequence is 15 residues long. V lost 2 bases to trimming and J lost 5 bases; unmatched junction nucleotides: 6. Per germline, CDR1 SGHDN and CDR2 FVKESK.

Comments on this clonotype: This may arise from a read error, as a much more abundant clone is one base away. The chain links TRBV23-1 to TRBJ2-7, with D maybe TRBD2 (5 bases). TRBV23-1 is treated as an ORF (open reading frame) with a function not yet certain. V was pared by 4 bases and J by 5 bases, with 21 bases between. CDR3 length: 16 amino acids. This CDR3 is CASSPRSRSKEDEQYF. The CDR3 region has the DNA TGCGCCAGCAGTCCTCGGTCCAGGTCGAAGGAGGACGAGCAGTACTTC.

Comments on this clonotype: This CDR3 fails to terminate in the conserved phenylalanine or tryptophan, so it likely reflects a read error. The chain carries TRBV7-8 and TRBJ2-7; 11 bases map to TRBD1. CDR1 SGHVS and CDR2 FQNEAQ come from the germline V gene. V was pared by 3 bases and J by 3 bases, with 13 bases of the junction left unmatched. The CDR3 contains 18 residues. As DNA, the CDR3 is TGTGCCAGCAGCTTTCCGGGACAGGGGGGCCTGCCACACTACGAGCAGTACCTC. This encodes CASSFPGQGGLPHYEQYL.

The V gene is TRBV12-3 or TRBV12-4, the J gene TRBJ1-1, with D possibly TRBD1 on 5 matching bases. This CDR3 is 15 amino acids long. V was clipped by 2 bases and J by 6 bases, with 16 bases between them. Written as DNA, the CDR3 is TGTGCCAGCAGTTTACCCTCGGGGGGGGACGCTGAAGCTTTCTTT. Protein sequence: CASSLPSGGDAEAFF.

Regarding this clonotype: The germline gene is not matched at one end of the junction; a read error may be the cause. The V gene is TRBV28, the J gene TRBJ1-5; D possibly corresponds to TRBD1 (6 bases). From germline, CDR1 is MDHEN and CDR2 SYDVKM. This CDR3 has 16 amino acids. CDR3 coding DNA: TGTGCCAGCAGTTTTGGGTTCCAGGGGATTAATCGGCCCCAGCATTTT. This encodes CASSFGFQGINRPQHF.

The chain combines TRBV19 with TRBJ2-7, with 8 bases aligning to TRBD1. The J segment lost 3 bases and the V segment lost 2 bases, leaving 3 bases of the junction unmatched. The CDR3 is 14 residues long. Germline assignment: CDR1 LNHDA and CDR2 SQIVND (reference sequence). The CDR3 is CASSIPDRVYEQYF. DNA for the CDR3: TGTGCCAGTAGTATACCGGACAGGGTCTACGAGCAGTACTTC.

This clonotype was seen repeatedly, ten times or more. This chain connects TRBV27 to TRBJ2-7; no firm D call. V was pared by 4 bases and J by 6 bases, with 10 bases between. CDR3 length: 12 residues. The germline gives CDR1 MNHEY, CDR2 SMNVEV (reference sequence). CDR3 bases: TGTGCCAGCAGTTCCGCTGGTAGCGAGCAGTACTTC. The encoded protein is CASSSAGSEQYF.

The sample holds many counts of this clonotype. This chain connects TRBV7-2 to TRBJ2-1; TRBD2 matches at 13 bases. Per germline, CDR1 SGHTA and CDR2 FQGNSA. V trimming: 5 bases; J trimming: 2 bases; junction bases outside the gene matches: 6. There are 17 residues in the CDR3. The CDR3 spells CASSQEGLAGAYNEQFF. CDR3 bases: TGTGCCAGCAGCCAAGAAGGACTAGCGGGAGCCTACAATGAGCAGTTCTTC.

With respect to this clonotype: A much more abundant neighbour one base away suggests this may be a read error. J is TRBJ1-1 and V is TRBV29-1; D not certain. This CDR3 has 12 amino acids. CDR1 SQVTM and CDR2 ANQGSEA come from the germline V gene. CDR3: CSALWLRTGAFF. DNA of the CDR3: TGCAGCGCTCTATGGTTGCGCACTGGAGCTTTCTTT.

In this sample, this clonotype turned up many times. The chain recombines TRBV20-1 with TRBJ2-3, with D possibly being TRBD1 (6 bases). In germline, CDR1 is DFQATT, CDR2 SNEGSKA (reference sequence). Deletions cut 4 bases from V and 2 bases from J, with 22 bases between. This CDR3 is built from 17 residues. CDR3 sequence: CSATKTTGEAHTDTQYF. The CDR3 coding sequence is TGCAGTGCTACTAAGACGACAGGCGAGGCCCACACAGATACGCAGTATTTT.

This clonotype was picked up a small number of times. The rearrangement uses TRBV12-3 or TRBV12-4 and TRBJ1-1; D is uncertain. This CDR3 is built from 15 residues. Trimming left V 6 bases short and J 5 bases short, with 19 bases between. This CDR3 reads CASSVVGFPGTEAFF. The CDR3 DNA reads as TGTGCCAGCAGCGTAGTTGGGTTCCCGGGGACTGAAGCTTTCTTT.

This clonotype was seen a handful of times. This chain joins TRBV5-1 and TRBJ2-7; TRBD1 matches at 7 bases. Germline V CDR1 and CDR2: SGHRS, YFSETQ. V gave up 4 bases and J gave up 2 bases; unmatched junction bases: 9. This CDR3 is 15 amino acids long. For the CDR3, the DNA is TGCGCCAGCAGCCTAGGACAGGCAAACCCCTACGAGCAGTACTTC. Amino acid sequence: CASSLGQANPYEQYF.

The V gene is TRBV7-6, the J gene TRBJ2-7; 7 bases are a match to TRBD2. This CDR3 has 14 residues. J lost 4 bases, V lost 4 bases, and 7 bases had no gene match. The germline V gene encodes CDR1 SGHVS and CDR2 FNYEAQ. Written as DNA, the CDR3 is TGTGCCAGCAGCTCCGGCGCGGGAGCTTACGAGCAGTACTTC. It codes for CASSSGAGAYEQYF.

This clonotype was seen a handful of times. This rearrangement joins TRBV29-1 to TRBJ2-7; 11 bases fit TRBD2. The V and J ends lost 8 bases and 0 bases, in that order; junction bases with no gene match: 3. CDR3 size: 13 residues. Looked up from germline, CDR1 is SQVTM and CDR2 is ANQGSEA. CDR3 coding DNA: TGCAGCTACACTAGCGGGAGCTCCTACGAGCAGTACTTC. Translating gives CSYTSGSSYEQYF.

The chain employs TRBV4-3 and TRBJ1-3, with D tentatively TRBD1 (5 bases). The CDR3 contains 16 residues. Germline CDR1 is LGHNA and CDR2 is YSLEER. V dropped 1 base and J dropped 2 bases, with 12 bases sitting between them. Written as DNA, the CDR3 is TGCGCCAGCAGCCAAGGCCGGGACTTAACTGGAAACACCATATATTTT. It specifies CASSQGRDLTGNTIYF.